This T cell receptor (beta chain) originates from a study of T cells in Graves' hyperthyroidism and ophthalmopathy (dated by TCRdb to the late 2010s). Study-level background: Peripheral blood samples were taken at initial diagnosis, before any treatment was given. TCR V-J signatures able to tell the groups apart were searched for in a discovery cohort of 95 or so patients, of whom under 45 had Graves' ophthalmopathy and 57 had stable Graves' hyperthyroidism. An independent validation cohort of under 20 hyperthyroidism patients and 17 patients who later progressed to ophthalmopathy tested prospective prediction of ophthalmopathy. The paper reports TCR Vbeta CDR3 sequencing of about 140 peripheral blood samples: some 41 ophthalmopathy, fewer than 85 hyperthyroidism and roughly 17 progressor patients. Thyroid tissue and blood T-cell repertoires from about six Graves' hyperthyroidism patients were also compared in the study. Once sampling was done, hyperthyroidism patients were given methimazole at a starting dose of 30 mg daily, whereas ophthalmopathy patients were given high-dose intravenous methylprednisolone. The 95 to 100 discovery patients were divided at random into training and test sets in a 7:3 ratio. What the study reported, not specific to this receptor: A 13 V-J signature model separated ophthalmopathy from stable hyperthyroidism, with roughly 88% sensitivity and 81.08% specificity in cross-validation and 80%/75% in testing. In validation, the model predicted progression to ophthalmopathy a median of about 6.5 months before onset, with approximately 70% sensitivity and about 72% specificity. Most expanded thyroid clonotypes (frequency above 0.001) were also detected in blood, suggesting blood repertoires may reflect thyroid immune responses. No statistical method was used to fix the sample size in advance, and group allocation was not hidden from the investigators.

Amplification of TCR beta CDR3 regions was carried out from RNA transcripts. The TCR CDR3 was subjected to a first round of RT-PCR using the HTBI primer set and the Qiagen OneStep RT-PCR kit. Libraries were constructed in a second round of multiplex PCR, after which size selection and purification were performed. Paired-end sequencing of the libraries was performed with 100 bp reads on an Illumina HiSeq2000. From the authors' description of their analysis: Raw data were processed with SOAPnuke, discarding reads with adapters, uncalled bases, mean Phred below 15, or no exact constant-primer or identifier match. High-quality paired reads were merged using COPE v1.2.5, and each unique nucleotide sequence was defined as a clonotype. MiTCR v1.1 was used to align the clonotypes against IMGT TRBV, TRBD and TRBJ reference segments. Analysis was restricted to V-J combinations with a frequency above 0.0001, which covered 99.2% of repertoires. The TCS score was defined as the ratio of F50 (clonal expansion) to E x V (chaos), calculated using BLOSUM62-based TCRdist between CDR3 peptides within each V-J. Welch's t-statistics and random forest reduced roughly 530 V-J features to 13, which were used in a naive Bayes classifier (R e1071). The public reads were quality trimmed at Q25 with fastp and then assembled into clones with MiXCR by TCRdb, keeping productive beta chains. Entries that share a CDR3 protein sequence are merged under the most common genes and DNA. The authors' filters were not applied to this entry. This sample has 250,000 to 300,000 distinct CDR3 sequences in its table, and around 15% of those were observed once. In total, the top ten clones hold less than 8% of the sample.

CDR1 and CDR2, looked up from the germline V gene, are SGHRS and YFSETQ. Reading from cysteine to phenylalanine, the CDR3 counts 18 amino acids. The entry retains the CDR3 DNA only, 54 bases that are in frame from base 1. V loses 4 bases at its end and J loses 2 bases; junction bases beyond the gene matches: 10. Comments on this clonotype: What this receptor recognizes is not known. Base qualities are not recorded, but no much larger clone differs from it by a single base.

Graves' hyperthyroidism was defined as stable when no progression to ophthalmopathy occurred over 18 months of follow-up. Hyperthyroidism patients were newly diagnosed, had a disease duration of under 2 months, and were aged 18 to 65 years. The study excluded patients with uncontrolled infections, other autoimmune diseases, pregnancy or lactation. Diagnoses relied on clinical symptoms, serum thyroxine and TRAb, thyroid ultrasound and orbital computed tomography. PBMCs were separated from over 9 ml of fresh peripheral blood using Ficoll-Paque density gradient centrifugation. Total RNA was extracted using Trizol reagent, and RNA quality was assessed on an Agilent 2100 Bioanalyzer.

Input material: blood. This chain joins TRBV5-1 to TRBJ2-1, with 12 central nucleotides matching TRBD2. The clonotype originates from a woman in her 40s with Graves' hyperthyroidism. The CDR3 region reads CASSPGTSGPSTYNEQFF. In nucleotides, the sequence is TGCGCCAGCAGCCCCGGGACTAGCGGGCCCTCAACCTACAATGAGCAGTTCTTC.